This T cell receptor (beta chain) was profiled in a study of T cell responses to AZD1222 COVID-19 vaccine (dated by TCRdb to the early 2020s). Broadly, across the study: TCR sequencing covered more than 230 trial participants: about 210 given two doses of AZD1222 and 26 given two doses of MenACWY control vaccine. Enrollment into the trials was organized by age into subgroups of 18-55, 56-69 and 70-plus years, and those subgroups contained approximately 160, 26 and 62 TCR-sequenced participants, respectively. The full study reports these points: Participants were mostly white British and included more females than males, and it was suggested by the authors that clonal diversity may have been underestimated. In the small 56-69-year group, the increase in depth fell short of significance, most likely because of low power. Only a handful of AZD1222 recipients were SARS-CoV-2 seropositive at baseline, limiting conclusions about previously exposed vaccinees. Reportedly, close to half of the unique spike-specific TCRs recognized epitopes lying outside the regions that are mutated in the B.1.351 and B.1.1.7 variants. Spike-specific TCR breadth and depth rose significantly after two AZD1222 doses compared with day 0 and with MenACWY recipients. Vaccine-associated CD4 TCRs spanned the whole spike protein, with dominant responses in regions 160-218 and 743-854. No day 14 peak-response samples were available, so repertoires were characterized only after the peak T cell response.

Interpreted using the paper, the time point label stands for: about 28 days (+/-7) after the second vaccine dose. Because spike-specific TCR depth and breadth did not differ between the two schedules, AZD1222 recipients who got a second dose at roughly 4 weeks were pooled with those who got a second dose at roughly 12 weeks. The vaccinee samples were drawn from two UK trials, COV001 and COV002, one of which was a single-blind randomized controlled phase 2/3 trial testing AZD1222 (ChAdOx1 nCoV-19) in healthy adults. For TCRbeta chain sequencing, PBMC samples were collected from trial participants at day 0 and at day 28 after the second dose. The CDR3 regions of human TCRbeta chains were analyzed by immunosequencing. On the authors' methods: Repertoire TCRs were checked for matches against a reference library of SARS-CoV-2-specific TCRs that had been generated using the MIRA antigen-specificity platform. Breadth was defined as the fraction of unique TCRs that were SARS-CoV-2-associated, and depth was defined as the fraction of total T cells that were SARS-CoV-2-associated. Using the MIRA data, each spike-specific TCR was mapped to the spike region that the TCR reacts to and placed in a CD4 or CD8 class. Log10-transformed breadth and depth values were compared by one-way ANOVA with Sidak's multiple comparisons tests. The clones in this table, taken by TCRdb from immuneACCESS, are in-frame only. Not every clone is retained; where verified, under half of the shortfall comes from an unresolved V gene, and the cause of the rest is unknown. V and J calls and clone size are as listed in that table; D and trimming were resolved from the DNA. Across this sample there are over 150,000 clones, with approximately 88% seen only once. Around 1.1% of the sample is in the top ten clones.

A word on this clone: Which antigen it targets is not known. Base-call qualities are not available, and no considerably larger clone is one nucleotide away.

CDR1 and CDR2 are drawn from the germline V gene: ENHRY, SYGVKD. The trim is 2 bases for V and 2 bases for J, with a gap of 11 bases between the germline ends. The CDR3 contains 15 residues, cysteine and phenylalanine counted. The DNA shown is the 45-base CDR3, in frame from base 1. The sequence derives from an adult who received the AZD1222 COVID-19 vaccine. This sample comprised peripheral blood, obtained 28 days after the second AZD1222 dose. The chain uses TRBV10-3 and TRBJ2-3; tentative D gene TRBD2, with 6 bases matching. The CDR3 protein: CAISEGGTYTDTQYF. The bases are TGTGCCATCAGTGAGGGGGGGACCTACACAGATACGCAGTATTTT.